These 8 T cell receptor beta chains were sequenced from one sample in a study of T cell responses to AZD1222 COVID-19 vaccine. Method: immunoSEQ multiplex PCR; TCRdb's copy keeps in-frame clones and lacks some. This sample has 70,000 to 80,000 clones, with roughly 80% found just once. The sequences come from peripheral blood, collected 28 days after the second AZD1222 dose. The receptors shown here come from an adult who received the AZD1222 COVID-19 vaccine.

The genes are TRBV28 and TRBJ2-5, with 10 bases matching TRBD1. Trimming removed 8 bases from V and 5 bases from J; junction bases left unmatched: 8. Germline CDR1 MDHEN, CDR2 SYDVKM. This CDR3 is 14 amino acids long. The CDR3 loop is CASARDRGPETQYF. The CDR3 DNA is TGTGCCAGCGCCAGGGACAGGGGCCCCGAGACCCAGTACTTC.

This clone appeared a single time. The same CDR3 arises from other DNA sequences in this sample as well. The V call is TRBV5-1, the J call TRBJ2-5, with D uncertain. Germline CDR1 is SGHRS and CDR2 is YFSETQ. The CDR3 has 12 residues. The V end lost 0 bases, the J end lost 0 bases, and 0 bases lay between the germline ends. CDR3 sequence reads: CASSLDQETQYF. CDR3 nucleotide sequence: TGCGCCAGCAGCTTGGACCAAGAGACCCAGTACTTC.

This clone has a count of ten or more. The V gene is TRBV12-3 or TRBV12-4, the J gene TRBJ2-2; unclear D gene. V was shortened by 3 bases and J by 6 bases, with 5 bases between the two germline ends. CDR3 length: 12 residues. CDR3 amino acids: CASSFFPGELFF. CDR3 coding DNA: TGTGCCAGCAGTTTTTTTCCCGGGGAGCTGTTTTTT.

In its sample, this clone was seen once. J is TRBJ2-1 and V is TRBV28; TRBD1 is a possible D gene (7 bases). Per the germline V gene, CDR1 is MDHEN and CDR2 is SYDVKM. The length of the CDR3 is 15 residues. V was cut by 5 bases and J by 8 bases, with 19 bases left in between. CDR3 in DNA: TGTGCCAGCAGTCTCGAGGCAGGCAGGGGGGATGAGCAGTTCTTC. Amino acids: CASSLEAGRGDEQFF.

CDR3 DNA: TGTGCCAGCAGCGCAGTGGGCGGGGGGACCTACGAGCAGTACTTC. It encodes CASSAVGGGTYEQYF. The chain links TRBV7-6 to TRBJ2-7; 8 nucleotides match TRBD2. Per the germline V gene, CDR1 is SGHVS and CDR2 is FNYEAQ. V lost 5 bases and J lost 2; bases outside the gene matches: 8. This CDR3 is 15 amino acids long.

The rearrangement uses TRBV19 and TRBJ1-6, with TRBD1 matching over 8 bases. The CDR3 is 16 amino acids. Germline CDR1 and CDR2: LNHDA and SQIVND (reference sequence). V lost 5 bases and J lost 14; bases outside the gene matches: 17. CDR3 protein: CASSPNWTGMSAALHF. In DNA, the CDR3 is TGTGCCAGTAGTCCAAACTGGACAGGGATGAGTGCGGCCCTCCACTTT.

CDR3 in amino acids: CASSAPSLGQETQYF. The CDR3 DNA follows: TGTGCCAGCAGCGCACCCTCACTAGGGCAAGAGACCCAGTACTTC. V usage is TRBV7-9 and J usage is TRBJ2-5, with D maybe TRBD2 (5 bases). The CDR3 runs 15 residues. Germline CDR1 and CDR2: SEHNR and FQNEAQ (reference sequence). V was clipped by 5 bases and J by 2 bases, with 15 bases between them.

The gene calls are TRBV30 and TRBJ1-6; D remains unclear. Germline V gene sequence: CDR1 GTSNPN, CDR2 SVGIG (reference sequence). The CDR3 runs to 12 residues. V gave up 0 bases and J gave up 17 bases, with 14 bases separating them. The CDR3 protein is CAWSVVNGPVHF. The CDR3 nucleotides are TGTGCCTGGAGTGTGGTCAACGGCCCGGTCCACTTT.